The T cell receptor beta chain described here comes from a study of cytomegalovirus exposure and HLA in healthy donors. General study findings and limits: One later analysis reportedly identified an Asian-associated ancestry cluster that showed fewer N-insertions than the approximately 710-donor mean. While the bulk of TCR sequences proved rare, some public TCRs turned up in many donors.

Germline V gene lookup returns CDR1 MDHEN and CDR2 SYDVKM. The CDR3 sequence is 15 residues long. PCR used 60 Vbeta primers and 13 Jbeta primers. TCRdb's table, derived via immunoSEQ multiplex PCR, lists solely in-frame clones and lacks some. The sample consists of approximately 160,000 clones, about 75% of them appearing once. A note on this clone: Its antigen is unknown.

The material sequenced was PBMCs. The clonotype was recovered from a man aged 18 to 30 in good health and CMV-seronegative. This chain links TRBV28 with TRBJ2-5; 7 positions agree with TRBD1. The J call may be incorrect, as the DNA end agrees better with TRBJ2-7. For the CDR3, the DNA is TGTGCCAGCAGTTTCGGTGGGACAGAGGTCCACGAGCAGTACTTC. It yields the protein CASSFGGTEVHEQYF.